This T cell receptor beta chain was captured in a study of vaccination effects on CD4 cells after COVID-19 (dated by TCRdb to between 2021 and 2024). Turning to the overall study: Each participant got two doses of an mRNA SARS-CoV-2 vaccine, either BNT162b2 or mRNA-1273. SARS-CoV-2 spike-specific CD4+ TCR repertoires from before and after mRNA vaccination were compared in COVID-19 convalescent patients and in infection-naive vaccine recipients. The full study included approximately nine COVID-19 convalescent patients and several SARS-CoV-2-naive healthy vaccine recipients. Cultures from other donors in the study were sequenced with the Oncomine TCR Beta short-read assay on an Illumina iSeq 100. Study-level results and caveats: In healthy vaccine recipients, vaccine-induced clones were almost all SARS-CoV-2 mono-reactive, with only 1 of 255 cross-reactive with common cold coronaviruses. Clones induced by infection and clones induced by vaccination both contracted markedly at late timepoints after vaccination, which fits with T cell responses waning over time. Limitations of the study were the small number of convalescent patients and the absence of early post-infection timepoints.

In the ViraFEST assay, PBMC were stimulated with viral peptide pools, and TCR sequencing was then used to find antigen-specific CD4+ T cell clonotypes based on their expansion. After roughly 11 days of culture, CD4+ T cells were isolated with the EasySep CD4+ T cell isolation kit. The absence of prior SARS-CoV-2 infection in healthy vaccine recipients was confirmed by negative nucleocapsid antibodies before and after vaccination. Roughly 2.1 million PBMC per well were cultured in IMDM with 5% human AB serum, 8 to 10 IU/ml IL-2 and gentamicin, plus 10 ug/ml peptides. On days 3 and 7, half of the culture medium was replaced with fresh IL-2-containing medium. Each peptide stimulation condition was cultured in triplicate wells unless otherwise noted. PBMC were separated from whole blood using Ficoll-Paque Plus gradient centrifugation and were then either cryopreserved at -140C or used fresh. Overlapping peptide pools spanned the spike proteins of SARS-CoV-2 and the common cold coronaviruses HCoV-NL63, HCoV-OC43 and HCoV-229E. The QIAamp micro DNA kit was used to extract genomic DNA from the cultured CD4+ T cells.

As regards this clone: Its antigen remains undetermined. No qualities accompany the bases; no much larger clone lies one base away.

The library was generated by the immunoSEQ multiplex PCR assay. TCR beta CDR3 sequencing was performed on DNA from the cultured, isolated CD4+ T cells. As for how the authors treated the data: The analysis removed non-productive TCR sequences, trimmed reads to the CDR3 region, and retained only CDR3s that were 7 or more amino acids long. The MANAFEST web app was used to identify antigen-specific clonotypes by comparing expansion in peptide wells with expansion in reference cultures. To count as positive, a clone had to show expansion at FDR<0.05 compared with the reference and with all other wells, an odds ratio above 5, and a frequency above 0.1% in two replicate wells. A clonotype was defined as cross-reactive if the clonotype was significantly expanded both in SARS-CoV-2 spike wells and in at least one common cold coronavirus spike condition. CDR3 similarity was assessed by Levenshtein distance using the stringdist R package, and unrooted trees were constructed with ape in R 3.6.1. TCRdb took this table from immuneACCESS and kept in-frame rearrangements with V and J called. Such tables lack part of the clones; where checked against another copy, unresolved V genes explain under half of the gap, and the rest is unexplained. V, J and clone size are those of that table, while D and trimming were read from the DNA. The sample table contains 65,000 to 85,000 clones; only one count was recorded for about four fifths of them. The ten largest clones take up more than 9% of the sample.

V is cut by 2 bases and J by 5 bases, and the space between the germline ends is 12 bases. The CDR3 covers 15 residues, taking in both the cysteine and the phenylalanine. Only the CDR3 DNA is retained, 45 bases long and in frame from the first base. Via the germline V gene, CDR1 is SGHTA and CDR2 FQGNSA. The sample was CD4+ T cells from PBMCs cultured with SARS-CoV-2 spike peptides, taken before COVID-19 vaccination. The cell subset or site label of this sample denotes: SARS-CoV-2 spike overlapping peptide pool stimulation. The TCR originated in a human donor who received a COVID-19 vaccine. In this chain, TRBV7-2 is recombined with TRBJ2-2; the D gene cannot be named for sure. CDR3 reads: CASSLMQGQTGELFF. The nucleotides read TGTGCCAGCAGCTTAATGCAAGGGCAAACCGGGGAGCTGTTTTTT. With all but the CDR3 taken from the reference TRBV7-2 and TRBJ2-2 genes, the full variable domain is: GAGVSQSPSNKVTEKGKDVELRCDPISGHTALYWYRQSLGQGLEFLIYFQGNSAPDKSGLPSDRFSAERTGGSVSTLTIQRTQQEDSAVYLCASSLMQGQTGELFFGEGSRLTVL.